The clone carrying this T cell receptor (beta chain) was observed many times. The antigen is unknown. V shed 7 bases, J shed 5 bases, and the junction held 3 bases outside the gene matches. Germline values: CDR1 MNHNS, CDR2 SASEGT. The CDR3 contains 14 residues. Ophthalmopathy cases met thresholds of Clinical Activity Score at least 3, NOSPECS grade at least 4 and duration under 3 months. Patients with uncontrolled infections, other autoimmune diseases, pregnancy or lactation were excluded. Diagnoses were made from clinical symptoms, serum measures (thyroxine and TRAb), thyroid ultrasound and orbital computed tomography. These data are taken from a study of T cells in Graves' hyperthyroidism and ophthalmopathy. General observations from the study: From stable hyperthyroidism, ophthalmopathy was set apart by a 13 V-J model.

Amplified regions were TCR beta CDR3 sequences from RNA transcripts. Researchers ran a first-round RT-PCR on the TCR CDR3 using the HTBI primer set. One entry per CDR3 protein, called by TCRdb with MiXCR from the multiplex PCR reads. The data contain 300,000 to 450,000 distinct CDR3 sequences, approximately 18% of them singletons. Sequencing was carried out using blood. This sequence was found in a woman aged 35 to 49 with Graves' ophthalmopathy. This chain connects TRBV6-1 to TRBJ1-6, with 9 bases identical to TRBD1. The CDR3 reads CASNRDRDNSPLHF. The CDR3 nucleotides are TGTGCCAGCAATCGGGACAGGGATAATTCACCCCTCCACTTT.